This T cell receptor beta chain was profiled in a study of OX40 agonist ivuxolimab in advanced cancers. Study outcomes and limitations: Circulating CD4+ and CD8+ T cells showed clonal expansion by week 6 at 0.1 to 3.0 mg/kg. Clonal expansion was among the lowest in partial responders at 0.1-3.0 mg/kg, especially CD8+.

This clone has a single count. Its specificity is not known. This CDR3 is also generated by other DNA sequences in the sample. Sequencing used immunoSEQ multiplex PCR; TCRdb keeps in-frame clones, though not all of them. This repertoire shows about 74,000 clones, approximately 84% found once; its top ten account for around 2.1%. This sequence was found in an adult with an advanced solid tumor such as melanoma, head and neck, liver or kidney cancer. The sequenced sample was CD4+ or CD8+ T cells sorted from blood, obtained in a trial of the OX40 agonist ivuxolimab.

In nucleotides, the CDR3 is TGTGCCAGCAGCCAGAGGACAGGGGAAGCTTTCTTT. This gives the protein CASSQRTGEAFF. The chain has TRBV7-6 and TRBJ1-1, with 8 bases fitting TRBD1. Looked up from germline, CDR1 is SGHVS and CDR2 is FNYEAQ. J gave up 8 bases and V 5 bases, and 4 bases lay outside the gene matches. There are 12 residues in the CDR3.